Following are 19 T cell receptor beta chains from one sample sequenced in a study of cytomegalovirus exposure and HLA in healthy donors. PCR used 60 Vbeta primers and 13 Jbeta primers. The repertoire was sequenced with immunoSEQ multiplex PCR; TCRdb's copy has only in-frame clones and lacks some. The sample holds 150,000 to 200,000 clones; approximately 82% are singletons and the top ten take 0.95% to 1.5%. The sequenced sample was PBMCs. The receptor source for this set is a girl aged 2 to 10 in good health and CMV-seropositive.

The V and J genes are TRBV4-1 and TRBJ2-7; D gene ambiguous. The V end was cut by 0 bases, the J end by 3 bases, with 6 bases between. CDR1 is MGHRA and CDR2 is YSYEKL in the germline V gene. The CDR3 totals 13 residues. The CDR3 loop is CASSQDYSYEQYF. The DNA of the CDR3 is TGCGCCAGCAGCCAAGATTATAGCTACGAGCAGTACTTC.

This chain uses TRBV7-8 with TRBJ2-3; TRBD2 agrees at 11 bases. The junction had 8 bases not matched to a gene; V was cut back by 6 bases and J by 3 bases. In germline, CDR1 is SGHVS, CDR2 FQNEAQ. The CDR3 loop spans 16 amino acids. For the CDR3, the DNA is TGTGCCAGCAGTAATTCACTAGCGGGAGTTACAGATACGCAGTATTTT. Protein product: CASSNSLAGVTDTQYF.

V usage is TRBV11-2 and J usage is TRBJ1-2; TRBD1 matches at 7 bases. This CDR3 region has 14 residues. V was clipped by 4 bases and J by 3 bases; unmatched bases: 5. Per the germline V gene, CDR1 is SGHAT and CDR2 is FQNNGV. The CDR3, as DNA: TGTGCCAGCAGCTCGACAGGGTTAGACTATGGCTACACCTTC. Translated: CASSSTGLDYGYTF.

CDR3 in amino acids: CASLVSGEVAGELFF. In DNA form, the CDR3 reads TGTGCCAGTCTTGTCTCAGGCGAAGTAGCCGGGGAGCTGTTTTTT. This sequence joins TRBV19 and TRBJ2-2; the D is unclear. This CDR3 is built from 15 residues. V lost 8 bases to trimming and J lost 6 bases, with 19 bases between them. From germline, CDR1 is LNHDA and CDR2 SQIVND (reference sequence).

V usage is TRBV6-5 and J usage is TRBJ1-5, with D perhaps TRBD1 (5 bases). Trimming stripped 7 bases from V and 4 bases from J, with 11 bases between. Germline lookup yields CDR1 MNHEY and CDR2 SVGAGI. The CDR3 loop spans 13 amino acids. CDR3 DNA sequence: TGTGCCAGCACGGGTAACAGGAATCAGCCCCAGCATTTT. This sequence encodes CASTGNRNQPQHF.

The chain combines TRBV18 with TRBJ2-7; 9 nucleotides align to TRBD2. Germline trimming cut 2 bases from V and 5 bases from J; bases unmatched to any gene: 10. Germline values: CDR1 KGHSH, CDR2 LQKENI. CDR3 length equals 16 residues. The CDR3 sequence: CASSPGGAGGSDEQYF. CDR3 DNA sequence: TGTGCCAGCTCACCAGGGGGCGCGGGAGGGTCCGACGAGCAGTACTTC.

J is TRBJ2-7 and V is TRBV21-1; no DNA check was done on the table's D call, TRBD1. TRBV21-1 counts as a pseudogene. This CDR3 has 15 residues. The CDR3 DNA sequence: TGTGCCAGCAGCAGCACCGGGACAACGTTAGCGGAGCAGTACTTC. Protein sequence: CASSSTGTTLAEQYF.

The chain employs TRBV2 and TRBJ1-2; D is ambiguous. Germline assignment: CDR1 SNHLY and CDR2 FYNNEI. CDR3 length: 15 residues. The V end was cut by 1 base, the J end by 2 bases, with 11 bases between. CDR3 loop: CASSEESTPNYGYTF. CDR3 sequence (DNA): TGTGCCAGCAGTGAAGAATCCACACCCAACTATGGCTACACCTTC.

This chain joins TRBV10-3 and TRBJ2-1; 9 bases match TRBD1. The CDR3 extends over 18 amino acids. Germline CDR1 and CDR2: ENHRY and SYGVKD. V shed 7 bases, J shed 4 bases, and the junction held 17 bases outside the gene matches. The CDR3 here is CAITPHTGGRSEYNEQFF. The CDR3 nucleotides are TGTGCCATCACCCCCCACACAGGGGGCAGATCTGAGTACAATGAGCAGTTCTTC.

The chain carries TRBV30 and TRBJ1-1; D perhaps matches TRBD1 (5 bases). Per the germline V gene, CDR1 is GTSNPN and CDR2 is SVGIG (reference sequence). This CDR3 is built from 15 residues. V dropped 0 bases and J dropped 4 bases, with 15 bases sitting between them. CDR3 sequence (DNA): TGTGCCTGGAGTGTACTGGGGGGAGGTTCCACTGAAGCTTTCTTT. The encoded protein is CAWSVLGGGSTEAFF.

The chain recombines TRBV28 with TRBJ2-5; D gene ambiguous. The germline gives CDR1 MDHEN, CDR2 SYDVKM. Trimming took off 2 bases at V and 3 bases at J, with 10 bases between the two ends. The CDR3 loop spans 14 amino acids. CDR3 sequence reads: CASSLAAAKETQYF. Written as DNA, the CDR3 is TGTGCCAGCAGTTTAGCGGCTGCGAAAGAGACCCAGTACTTC. Filled out from reference TRBV28 and TRBJ2-5, the complete variable domain reads DVKVTQSSRYLVKRTGEKVFLECVQDMDHENMFWYRQDPGLGLRLIYFSYDVKMKEKGDIPEGYSVSREKKERFSLILESASTNQTSMYLCASSLAAAKETQYFGPGTRLLVL.

The V gene is TRBV6-5, the J gene TRBJ1-3; unclear D gene. This CDR3 spans 15 amino acids. Germline V gene data show CDR1 as MNHEY and CDR2 as SVGAGI. Trimming took 5 bases from V and 0 from J, leaving 11 bases between them. The CDR3 is CASSPNRSSGNTIYF. The DNA for the CDR3 is TGTGCCAGCAGTCCTAACCGGAGCTCTGGAAACACCATATATTTT.

The rearrangement links TRBV19 to TRBJ1-5; unclear D gene. The CDR3 extends over 16 amino acids. The germline V and J ends were trimmed by 5 bases and 2 bases, with 16 bases remaining between them. The germline V gene encodes CDR1 LNHDA and CDR2 SQIVND (reference sequence). The CDR3 reads CASSLRRTLGNQPQHF. The DNA for the CDR3 is TGTGCCAGTAGTCTCCGACGGACTTTGGGCAATCAGCCCCAGCATTTT.

This clone was recorded once. The chain uses TRBV5-1 and TRBJ2-2; D is unresolved. CDR1 is SGHRS and CDR2 is YFSETQ in the germline V gene. V was clipped by 2 bases and J by 4 bases, with 12 bases between them. This CDR3 spans 15 amino acids. CDR3 DNA sequence: TGCGCCAGCAGCTTTAGGCAGGCCCGCACCGGGGAGCTGTTTTTT. Protein product: CASSFRQARTGELFF.

This rearrangement joins TRBV29-1 to TRBJ2-2, with 7 bases lining up with TRBD1. This CDR3 spans 14 amino acids. CDR1 and CDR2 from the germline V gene are SQVTM and ANQGSEA. The V gene end was trimmed by 5 bases and the J gene end by 5 bases; junction bases not matched to a gene: 8. CDR3 protein: CSVLGQVGTGELFF. Written as DNA, the CDR3 is TGCAGCGTTCTTGGACAGGTGGGAACCGGGGAGCTGTTTTTT.

The chain combines TRBV27 with TRBJ1-2; a weak D match, TRBD1 (6 bases). Trimming left V 4 bases short and J 2 bases short, with 14 bases between. Germline V gives CDR1 MNHEY, CDR2 SMNVEV (reference sequence). CDR3 length: 15 residues. CDR3 residues: CASSSLPGDNYGYTF. In DNA form, the CDR3 reads TGTGCCAGCAGTTCACTCCCAGGGGACAACTATGGCTACACCTTC.

This chain uses TRBV6-5 with TRBJ2-1; 8 bases fit TRBD2. Unmatched junction bases numbered 4, after V lost 7 bases and J lost 5 bases. The CDR3 consists of 13 residues. CDR1 is MNHEY and CDR2 is SVGAGI in the germline V gene. CDR3 bases: TGTGCCAGCAACCAGCGGGGGAACAATGAGCAGTTCTTC. The encoded protein is CASNQRGNNEQFF.

CDR3: CASSPGRATQYF. CDR3 nucleotides: TGTGCCAGCAGCCCGGGGAGGGCGACACAGTATTTT. This chain uses TRBV11-2 with TRBJ2-3; the match to TRBD2 covers 7 bases. J lost 12 bases, V lost 5 bases, and 8 bases had no gene match. The CDR3 is 12 residues long. Germline V CDR1 and CDR2: SGHAT, FQNNGV.

CDR3 nucleotides: TGTGCCAGCAGCTTATCTGCAGATACGCAGTATTTT. Protein product: CASSLSADTQYF. The chain uses TRBV7-2 and TRBJ2-3; D gene ambiguous. Germline V CDR1 and CDR2: SGHTA, FQGNSA. The CDR3 consists of 12 residues. V shed 2 bases and J shed 4 bases, with 4 bases lying between them.